The sample holds many counts of the clone carrying this TCR beta chain. Its antigen is as yet unknown. This sample is part of a study of Graves' ophthalmopathy and Graves' hyperthyroidism. The CDR3 has 14 amino acids. V was cut by 4 bases and J by 2 bases, with 10 bases left in between. Germline CDR1 is KGHDR and CDR2 is SFDVKD. The study amplified TCR beta CDR3 regions using RNA transcripts. HTBI-primed RT-PCR formed the first round, and a multiplex PCR formed the second. TCRdb reprocessed the multiplex PCR reads via MiXCR and lists one record per CDR3 protein. Seen here are a few hundred thousand distinct CDR3 sequences, roughly 18% observed once, and the top ten hold roughly 1.5%. General study results and limits: The authors also found most expanded thyroid clonotypes above 0.001 frequency in blood.

With a duration under 3 months, ophthalmopathy in the donors showed moderate-to-severe activity, CAS ≥3 and NOSPECS ≥4. Diagnosis was based on clinical symptoms, serum thyroxine, TRAb, thyroid ultrasound and orbital computed tomography. A volume of 8.5 to 10 ml of fresh peripheral blood supplied the PBMCs. The chain couples TRBV24-1 to TRBJ2-5, with D possibly being TRBD1 (5 bases). This clonotype originated in a woman aged 18-29 years with Graves' ophthalmopathy. Sequenced input: peripheral blood. In DNA form, the CDR3 reads TGTGCCACCAGTGACCTGACAGCACAAGAGACCCAGTACTTC. Protein: CATSDLTAQETQYF.